The entry that follows covers one T cell receptor beta chain sequence. This specimen comes from a study of blood T cell repertoires in COVID-19. The CDR3 spans 14 residues. With V trimmed by 4 bases and J by 2 bases, 3 bases remained unmatched. Germline V CDR1 and CDR2: SGHNT, YYREEE (reference sequence). In the original workflow: It was from reference gene primer amplification that nucleated cell counts were estimated. Data came from immunoSEQ multiplex PCR; TCRdb stores just in-frame clones and leaves some out. V, J and clone size are taken as reported in that table, and D and trimming were inferred from the DNA itself. Of about 100,000 clones detected, just under 95% appear once; the ten largest clones hold around 5.7%.

The TCR sequence derives from a man between 65 and 85 years old with acute or convalescent COVID-19. The source material was peripheral blood. The rearrangement joins TRBV5-4 to TRBJ2-7; TRBD2 matches at 10 bases. For the CDR3, the DNA is TGTGCCAGCAGCCCGAGCGGGAGGGCCTACGAGCAGTACTTC. As protein: CASSPSGRAYEQYF. The entire variable domain, with the rest obtained from reference TRBV5-4 and TRBJ2-7, is as follows: ETGVTQSPTHLIKTRGQQVTLRCSSQSGHNTVSWYQQALGQGPQFIFQYYREEENGRGNFPPRFSGLQFPNYSSELNVNALELDDSALYLCASSPSGRAYEQYFGPGTRLTVT.